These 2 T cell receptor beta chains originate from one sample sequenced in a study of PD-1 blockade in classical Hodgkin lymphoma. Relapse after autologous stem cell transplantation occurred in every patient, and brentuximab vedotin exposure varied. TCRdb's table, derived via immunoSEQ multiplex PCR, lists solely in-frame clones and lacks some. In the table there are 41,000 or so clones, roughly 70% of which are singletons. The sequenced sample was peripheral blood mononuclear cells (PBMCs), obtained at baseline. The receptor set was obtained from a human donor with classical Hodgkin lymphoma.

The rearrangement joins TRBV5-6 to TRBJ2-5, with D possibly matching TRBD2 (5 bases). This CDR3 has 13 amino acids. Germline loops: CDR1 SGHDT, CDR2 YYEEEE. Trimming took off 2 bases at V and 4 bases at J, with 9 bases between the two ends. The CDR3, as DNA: TGTGCCAGCAGCTTTTTCGGGGTAGAGACCCAGTACTTC. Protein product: CASSFFGVETQYF.

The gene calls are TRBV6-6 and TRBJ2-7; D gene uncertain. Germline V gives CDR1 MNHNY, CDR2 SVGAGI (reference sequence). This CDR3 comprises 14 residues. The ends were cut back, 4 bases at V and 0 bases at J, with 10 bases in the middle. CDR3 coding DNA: TGTGCCAGCAGTTCCCCGTTAGACTCCTACGAGCAGTACTTC. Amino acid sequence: CASSSPLDSYEQYF.